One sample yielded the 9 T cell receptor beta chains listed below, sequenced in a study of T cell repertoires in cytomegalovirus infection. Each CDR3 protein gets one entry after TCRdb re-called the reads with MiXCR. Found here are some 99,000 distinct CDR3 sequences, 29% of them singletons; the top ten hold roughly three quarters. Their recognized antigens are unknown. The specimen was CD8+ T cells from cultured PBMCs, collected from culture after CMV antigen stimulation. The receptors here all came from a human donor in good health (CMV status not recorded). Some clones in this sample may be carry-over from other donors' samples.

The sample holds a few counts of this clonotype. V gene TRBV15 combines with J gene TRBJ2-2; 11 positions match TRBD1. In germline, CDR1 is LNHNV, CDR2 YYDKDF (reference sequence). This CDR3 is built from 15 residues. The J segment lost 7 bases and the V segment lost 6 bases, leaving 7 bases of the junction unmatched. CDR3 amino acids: CATSTGQGAYGELFF. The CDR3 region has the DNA TGTGCCACCAGTACCGGACAGGGGGCGTACGGGGAGCTGTTTTTT.

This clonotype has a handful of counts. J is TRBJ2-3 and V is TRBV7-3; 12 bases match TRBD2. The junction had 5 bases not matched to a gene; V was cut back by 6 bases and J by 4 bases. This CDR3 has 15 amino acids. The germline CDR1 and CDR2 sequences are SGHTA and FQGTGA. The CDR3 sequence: CASSLAGGPADTQYF. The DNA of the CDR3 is TGTGCCAGCAGTCTAGCGGGGGGGCCTGCAGATACGCAGTATTTT.

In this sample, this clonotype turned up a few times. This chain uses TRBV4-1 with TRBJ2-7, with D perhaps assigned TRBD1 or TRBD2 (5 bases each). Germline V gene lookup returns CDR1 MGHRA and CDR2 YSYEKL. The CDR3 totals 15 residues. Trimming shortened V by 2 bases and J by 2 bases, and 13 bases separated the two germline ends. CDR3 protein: CASSQHLQGAYEQYF. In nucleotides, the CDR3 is TGCGCCAGCAGCCAACATCTTCAGGGAGCCTACGAGCAGTACTTC.

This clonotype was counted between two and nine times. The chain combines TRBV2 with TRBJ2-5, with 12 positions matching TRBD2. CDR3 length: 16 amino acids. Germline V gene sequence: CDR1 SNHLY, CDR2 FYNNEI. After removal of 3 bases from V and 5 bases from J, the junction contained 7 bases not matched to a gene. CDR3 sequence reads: CASSDPSGGAFETQYF. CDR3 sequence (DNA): TGTGCCAGCAGTGACCCTAGCGGGGGGGCCTTTGAGACCCAGTACTTC.

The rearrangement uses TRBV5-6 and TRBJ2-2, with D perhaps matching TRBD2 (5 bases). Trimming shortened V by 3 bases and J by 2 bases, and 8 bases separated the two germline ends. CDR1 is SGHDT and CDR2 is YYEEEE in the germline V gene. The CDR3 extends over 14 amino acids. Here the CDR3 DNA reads TGTGCCAGCAGCTACACTAGTAACACCGGGGAGCTGTTTTTT. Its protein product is CASSYTSNTGELFF.

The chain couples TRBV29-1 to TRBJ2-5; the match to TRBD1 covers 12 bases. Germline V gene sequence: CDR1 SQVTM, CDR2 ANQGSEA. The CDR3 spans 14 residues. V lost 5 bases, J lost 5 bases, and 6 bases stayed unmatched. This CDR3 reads CSVRGTGGSETQYF. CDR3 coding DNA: TGCAGCGTTCGGGGGACAGGGGGCTCGGAGACCCAGTACTTC.

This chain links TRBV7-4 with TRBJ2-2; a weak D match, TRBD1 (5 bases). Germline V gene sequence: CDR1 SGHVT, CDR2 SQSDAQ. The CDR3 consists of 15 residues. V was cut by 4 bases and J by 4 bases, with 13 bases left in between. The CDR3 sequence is CASSSRAQVTGELFF. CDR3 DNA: TGTGCCAGCAGCTCCAGGGCGCAGGTCACCGGGGAGCTGTTTTTT. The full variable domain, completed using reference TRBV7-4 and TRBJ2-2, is GAGVSQSPRYKVAKRGRDVALRCDSISGHVTLYWYRQTLGQGSEVLTYSQSDAQRDKSGRPSGRFSAERPERSVSTLKIQRTEQGDSAVYLCASSSRAQVTGELFFGEGSRLTVL.

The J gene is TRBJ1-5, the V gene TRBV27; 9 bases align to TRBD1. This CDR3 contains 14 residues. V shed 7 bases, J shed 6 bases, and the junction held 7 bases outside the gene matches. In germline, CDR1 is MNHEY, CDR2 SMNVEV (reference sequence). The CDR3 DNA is TGTGCCAGCAATCCGACAGGGGGGACTCAGCCCCAGCATTTT. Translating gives CASNPTGGTQPQHF.

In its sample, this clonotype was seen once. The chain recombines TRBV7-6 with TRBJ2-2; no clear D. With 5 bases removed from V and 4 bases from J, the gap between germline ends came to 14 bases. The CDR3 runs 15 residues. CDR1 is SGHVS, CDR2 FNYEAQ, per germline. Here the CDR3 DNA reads TGTGCCAGCAGCCCATGTGGAGTTGGCACCGGGGAGCTGTTTTTT. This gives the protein CASSPCGVGTGELFF.